This T cell receptor beta chain emerged from a study of CD8+CD57+ T cells in acquired aplastic anemia. Study information: DNA recovered from sorted CD4+ and CD8+ cells had a mean of approximately 3.4 ug. Findings of the study overall: CD8+ Simpson's diversity in patients was not significantly different from that in controls. Patients and controls shared 25 to 35 CD8+ CDR3 sequences, which appeared highly expressed in patients and within their immunodominant clones.

TCR beta VDJ and CDR3 were profiled, and genomic DNA was the template. TCRdb reanalysed the reads using MiXCR and keeps one entry per CDR3 protein. The sample carries about 220,000 distinct CDR3 sequences, 30% to 40% recorded once. This clonotype was seen at least ten times. What it recognizes is unknown. This CDR3 is 11 amino acids long. V dropped 5 bases and J dropped 5 bases, with 5 bases sitting between them. Looked up from germline, CDR1 is LNHDA and CDR2 is SQIVND (reference sequence). The V gene is TRBV19, the J gene TRBJ2-3; D call uncertain. This receptor was identified in a human donor in good health, serving as a control. Input material: sorted CD4+, CD8+, or CD8+CD57+ T cells (not recorded which) from PBMCs. CDR3 nucleotides: TGTGCCAGTAGTCCCTTAGATACGCAGTATTTT. Amino acids: CASSPLDTQYF.